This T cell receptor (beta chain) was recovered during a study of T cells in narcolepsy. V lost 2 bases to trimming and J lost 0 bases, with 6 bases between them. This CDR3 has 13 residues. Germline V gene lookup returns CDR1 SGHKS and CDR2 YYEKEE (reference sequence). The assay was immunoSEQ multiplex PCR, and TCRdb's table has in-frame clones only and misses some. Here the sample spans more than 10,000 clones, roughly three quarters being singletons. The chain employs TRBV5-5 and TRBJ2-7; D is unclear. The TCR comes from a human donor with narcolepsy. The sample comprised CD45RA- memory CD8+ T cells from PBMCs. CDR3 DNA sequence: TGTGCCAGCAGCTTCGGCTACTCCTACGAGCAGTACTTC. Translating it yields CASSFGYSYEQYF.